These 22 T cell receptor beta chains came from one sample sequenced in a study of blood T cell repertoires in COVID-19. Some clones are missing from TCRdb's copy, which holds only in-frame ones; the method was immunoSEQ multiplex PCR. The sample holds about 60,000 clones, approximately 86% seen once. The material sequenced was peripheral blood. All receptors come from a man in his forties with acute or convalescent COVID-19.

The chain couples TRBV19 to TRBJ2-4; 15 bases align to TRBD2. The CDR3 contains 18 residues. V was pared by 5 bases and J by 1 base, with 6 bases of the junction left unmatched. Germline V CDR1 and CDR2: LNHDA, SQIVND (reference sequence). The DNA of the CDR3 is TGTGCCAGTAGTTCGGGACTAGCGGGGGGTGTTGCCAAAAACATTCAGTACTTC. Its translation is CASSSGLAGGVAKNIQYF.

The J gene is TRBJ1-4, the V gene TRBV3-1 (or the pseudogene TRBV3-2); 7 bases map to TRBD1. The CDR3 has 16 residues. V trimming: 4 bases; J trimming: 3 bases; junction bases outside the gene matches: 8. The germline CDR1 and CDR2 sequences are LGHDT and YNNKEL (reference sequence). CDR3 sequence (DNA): TGTGCCAGCAGCCGAAACCCGGGACAGCCTAATGAAAAACTGTTTTTT. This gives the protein CASSRNPGQPNEKLFF.

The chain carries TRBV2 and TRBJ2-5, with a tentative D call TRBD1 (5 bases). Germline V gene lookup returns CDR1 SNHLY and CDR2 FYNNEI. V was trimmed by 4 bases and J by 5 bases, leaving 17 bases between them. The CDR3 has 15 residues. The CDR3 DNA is TGTGCCAGCAGTGCGAGACAGTCCCCGAGGGAGACCCAGTACTTC. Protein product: CASSARQSPRETQYF.

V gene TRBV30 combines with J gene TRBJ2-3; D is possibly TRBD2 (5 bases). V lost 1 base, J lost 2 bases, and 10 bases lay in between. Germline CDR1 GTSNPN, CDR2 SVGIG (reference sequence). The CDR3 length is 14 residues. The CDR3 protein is CAWSESGLTDTQYF. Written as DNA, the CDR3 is TGTGCCTGGAGTGAAAGCGGACTCACAGATACGCAGTATTTT.

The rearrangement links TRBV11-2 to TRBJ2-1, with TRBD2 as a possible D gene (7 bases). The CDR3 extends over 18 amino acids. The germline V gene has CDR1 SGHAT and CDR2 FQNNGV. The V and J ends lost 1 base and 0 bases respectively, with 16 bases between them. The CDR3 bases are TGTGCCAGCAGCTTAGCGGGGGGCCACGGAAGCTCCTACAATGAGCAGTTCTTC. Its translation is CASSLAGGHGSSYNEQFF.

The CDR3 region is CASTISGANVLTF. For the CDR3, the DNA is TGTGCCAGCACAATCTCTGGGGCCAACGTCCTGACTTTC. J is TRBJ2-6 and V is TRBV6-6; D is undetermined. In germline, CDR1 is MNHNY, CDR2 SVGAGI (reference sequence). The V and J ends lost 7 bases and 0 bases respectively, with 4 bases between them. CDR3 size: 13 residues.

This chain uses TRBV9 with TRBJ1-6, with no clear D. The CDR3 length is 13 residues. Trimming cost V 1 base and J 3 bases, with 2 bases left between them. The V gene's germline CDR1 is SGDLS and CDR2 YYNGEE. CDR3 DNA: TGTGCCAGCAGCGTACACTATAATTCACCCCTCCACTTT. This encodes CASSVHYNSPLHF.

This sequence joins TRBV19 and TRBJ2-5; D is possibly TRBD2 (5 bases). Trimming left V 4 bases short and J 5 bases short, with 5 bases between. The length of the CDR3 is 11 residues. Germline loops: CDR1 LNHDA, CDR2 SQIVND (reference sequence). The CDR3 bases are TGTGCCAGTAGTAGAGGGGAGACCCAGTACTTC. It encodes CASSRGETQYF.

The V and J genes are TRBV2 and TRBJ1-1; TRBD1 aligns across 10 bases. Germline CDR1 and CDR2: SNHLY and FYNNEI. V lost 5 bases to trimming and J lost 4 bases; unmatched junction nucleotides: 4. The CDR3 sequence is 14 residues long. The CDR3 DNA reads TGTGCCAGCAGTCCCGGGACAGGGGTCACTGAAGCTTTCTTT. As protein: CASSPGTGVTEAFF.

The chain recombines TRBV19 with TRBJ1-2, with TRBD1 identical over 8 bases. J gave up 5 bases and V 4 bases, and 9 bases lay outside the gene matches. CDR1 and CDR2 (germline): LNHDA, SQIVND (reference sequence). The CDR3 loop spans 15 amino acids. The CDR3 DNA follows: TGTGCCAGTAGTAAAGGCGGGACAGGAGCATATGGCTACACCTTC. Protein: CASSKGGTGAYGYTF.

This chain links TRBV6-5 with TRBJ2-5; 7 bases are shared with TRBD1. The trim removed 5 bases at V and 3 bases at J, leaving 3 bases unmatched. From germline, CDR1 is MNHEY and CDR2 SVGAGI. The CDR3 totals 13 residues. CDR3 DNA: TGTGCCAGCAGTCAACAGGGGAAAGAGACCCAGTACTTC. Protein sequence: CASSQQGKETQYF.

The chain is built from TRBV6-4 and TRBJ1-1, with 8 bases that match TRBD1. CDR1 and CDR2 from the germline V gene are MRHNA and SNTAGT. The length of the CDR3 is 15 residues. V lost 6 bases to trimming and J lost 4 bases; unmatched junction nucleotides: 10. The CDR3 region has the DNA TGTGCCAGCAGGCCCGGGGGACAGGTGGCCACTGAAGCTTTCTTT. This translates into CASRPGGQVATEAFF.

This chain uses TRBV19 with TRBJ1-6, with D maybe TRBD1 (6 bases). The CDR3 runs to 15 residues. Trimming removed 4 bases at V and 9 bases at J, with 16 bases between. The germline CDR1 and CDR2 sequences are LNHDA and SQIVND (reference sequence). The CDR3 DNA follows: TGTGCCAGTAGTAACGAGGGGGGGGCGCGTTCACCCCTCCACTTT. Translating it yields CASSNEGGARSPLHF.

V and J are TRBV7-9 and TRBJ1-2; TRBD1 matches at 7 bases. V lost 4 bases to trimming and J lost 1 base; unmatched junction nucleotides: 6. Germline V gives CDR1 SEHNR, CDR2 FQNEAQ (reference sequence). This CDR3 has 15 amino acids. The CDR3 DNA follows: TGTGCCAGCAGCTCAGGGACAGATTTTAACTATGGCTACACCTTC. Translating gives CASSSGTDFNYGYTF.

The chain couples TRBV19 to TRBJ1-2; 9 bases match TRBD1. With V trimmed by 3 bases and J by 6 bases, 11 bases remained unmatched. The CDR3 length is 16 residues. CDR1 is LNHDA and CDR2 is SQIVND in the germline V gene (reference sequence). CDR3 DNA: TGTGCCAGTAGTATCGTTGGTAAGAGGACAGGGGATGGCTACACCTTC. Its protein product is CASSIVGKRTGDGYTF.

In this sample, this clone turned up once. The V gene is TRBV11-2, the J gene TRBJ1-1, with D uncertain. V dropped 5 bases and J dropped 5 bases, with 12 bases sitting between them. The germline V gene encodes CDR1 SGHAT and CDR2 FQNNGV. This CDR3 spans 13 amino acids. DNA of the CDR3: TGTGCCAGCAGCCTCCCAGCGGGGACTGAAGCTTTCTTT. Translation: CASSLPAGTEAFF.

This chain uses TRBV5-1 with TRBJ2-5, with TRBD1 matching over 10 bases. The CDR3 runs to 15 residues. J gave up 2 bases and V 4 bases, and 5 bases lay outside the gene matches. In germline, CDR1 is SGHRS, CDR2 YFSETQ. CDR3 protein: CASSPTGGLQETQYF. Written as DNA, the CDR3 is TGCGCCAGCAGCCCGACAGGGGGCTTACAAGAGACCCAGTACTTC.

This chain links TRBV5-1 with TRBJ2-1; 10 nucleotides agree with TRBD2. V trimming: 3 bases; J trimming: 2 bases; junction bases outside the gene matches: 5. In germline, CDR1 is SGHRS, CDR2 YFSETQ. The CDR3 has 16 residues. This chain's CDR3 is CASSSSGGATYNEQFF. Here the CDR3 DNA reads TGCGCCAGCAGCTCGAGCGGGGGGGCGACCTACAATGAGCAGTTCTTC.

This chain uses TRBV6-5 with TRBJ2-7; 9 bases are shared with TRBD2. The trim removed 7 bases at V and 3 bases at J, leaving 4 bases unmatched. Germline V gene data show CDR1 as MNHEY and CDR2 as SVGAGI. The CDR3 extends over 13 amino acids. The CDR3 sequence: CASIVSGGYEQYF. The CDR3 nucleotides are TGTGCCAGCATAGTTAGCGGGGGCTACGAGCAGTACTTC.

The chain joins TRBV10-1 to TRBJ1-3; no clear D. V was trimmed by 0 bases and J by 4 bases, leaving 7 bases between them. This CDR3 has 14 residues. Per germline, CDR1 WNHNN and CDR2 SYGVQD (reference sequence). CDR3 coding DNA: TGCGCCAGCAGTGAGTCTACGAGCGGAAACACCATATATTTT. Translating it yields CASSESTSGNTIYF.

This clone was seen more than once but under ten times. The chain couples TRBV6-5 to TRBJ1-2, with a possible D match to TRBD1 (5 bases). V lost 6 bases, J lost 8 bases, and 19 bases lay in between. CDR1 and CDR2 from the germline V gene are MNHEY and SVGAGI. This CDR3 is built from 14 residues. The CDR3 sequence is CASRSPAGEIGYTF. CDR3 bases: TGTGCCAGCAGGTCCCCAGCGGGGGAAATAGGCTACACCTTC.

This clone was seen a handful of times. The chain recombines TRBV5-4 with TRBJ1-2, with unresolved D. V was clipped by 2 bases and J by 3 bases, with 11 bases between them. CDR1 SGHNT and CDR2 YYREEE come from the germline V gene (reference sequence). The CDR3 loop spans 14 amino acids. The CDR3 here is CASSFNPRDYGYTF. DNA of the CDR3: TGTGCCAGCAGCTTTAACCCACGGGACTATGGCTACACCTTC. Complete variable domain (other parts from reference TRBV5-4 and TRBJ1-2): ETGVTQSPTHLIKTRGQQVTLRCSSQSGHNTVSWYQQALGQGPQFIFQYYREEENGRGNFPPRFSGLQFPNYSSELNVNALELDDSALYLCASSFNPRDYGYTFGSGTRLTVV.